These 27 T cell receptor beta chains were sequenced from one sample in a study of shared clonotypes between healthy human individuals. The table came from immunoSEQ multiplex PCR; TCRdb's copy has only in-frame clones and leaves some out. The table includes about 2 million clones, about 95% detected once. It was CD45RO-negative cells, positively selected for CCR7, that made up naive CD8 cells, with terminally differentiated effector memory CD45RA+ cells excluded. Sequenced material: naive CD8+ T cells sorted from blood. The receptors originated from a man aged 18-30 years in good health.

The genes are TRBV5-6 and TRBJ2-7, with D unclear. CDR1 is SGHDT and CDR2 is YYEEEE in the germline V gene. V lost 0 bases and J lost 4, with 5 bases in between. The CDR3 spans 12 residues. This CDR3 is CASSLAVYEQYF. CDR3 nucleotides: TGTGCCAGCAGCTTGGCAGTTTACGAGCAGTACTTC.

This chain connects TRBV10-2 to TRBJ2-7; TRBD2 agrees at 9 bases. CDR3 length: 15 residues. After removal of 0 bases from V and 2 bases from J, the junction contained 2 bases not matched to a gene. Per germline, CDR1 WSHSY and CDR2 SAAADI. As DNA, the CDR3 is TGCGCCAGCAGTGAGTCGGCTAGCGGGGCCTACGAGCAGTACTTC. Translation: CASSESASGAYEQYF.

This clone was counted only a few times. The V and J genes are TRBV6-5 and TRBJ2-7; 11 bases fit TRBD2. The germline gives CDR1 MNHEY, CDR2 SVGAGI. CDR3 length equals 16 residues. J gave up 0 bases and V 0 bases, and 1 base lay outside the gene matches. CDR3 amino acids: CASSYSTSGDSYEQYF. The DNA of the CDR3 is TGTGCCAGCAGTTACTCGACTAGCGGGGACTCCTACGAGCAGTACTTC.

With respect to this clone: At the DNA level, this CDR3 is encoded by other sequences in the same sample as well. The V and J genes are TRBV7-2 and TRBJ2-7, with D possibly being TRBD2 (5 bases). CDR1 is SGHTA and CDR2 is FQGNSA in the germline V gene. The ends were cut back, 1 base at V and 0 bases at J, with 10 bases in the middle. The CDR3 spans 15 residues. The CDR3 region is CASSLDPGSSYEQYF. In nucleotides, the CDR3 is TGTGCCAGCAGCTTAGATCCGGGGAGCTCCTACGAGCAGTACTTC. Combining the CDR3 with reference TRBV7-2 and TRBJ2-7 gives the whole variable domain GAGVSQSPSNKVTEKGKDVELRCDPISGHTALYWYRQSLGQGLEFLIYFQGNSAPDKSGLPSDRFSAERTGGSVSTLTIQRTQQEDSAVYLCASSLDPGSSYEQYFGPGTRLTVT.

CDR3 nucleotides: TGTGCCAGCAGCACCGGTAGCGGGCCTAGCTCCTACAATGAGCAGTTCTTC. Its translation is CASSTGSGPSSYNEQFF. The chain links TRBV7-9 to TRBJ2-1, with 7 bases aligning to TRBD2. This CDR3 is 17 amino acids long. V was pared by 5 bases and J by 0 bases, with 10 bases of the junction left unmatched. CDR1 is SEHNR, CDR2 FQNEAQ, per germline (reference sequence).

The CDR3 nucleotides read TGTGCCAGCAGCTCCCGGGACAGGGGCCACGAGCAGTACTTC. Protein sequence: CASSSRDRGHEQYF. The chain is built from TRBV7-6 and TRBJ2-7; 10 nucleotides agree with TRBD1. Unmatched junction bases numbered 5, after V lost 4 bases and J lost 5 bases. In germline, CDR1 is SGHVS, CDR2 FNYEAQ. This CDR3 region has 14 residues.

V and J are TRBV13 and TRBJ2-3; D uncertain. CDR3 size: 14 residues. Trimming left V 5 bases short and J 2 bases short, with 11 bases between. CDR1 and CDR2 from the germline V gene are PRHDT and FYEKMQ (reference sequence). In nucleotides, the CDR3 is TGTGCCAGCAGCCCGCCTGGGTACACAGATACGCAGTATTTT. Amino acid sequence: CASSPPGYTDTQYF.

The CDR3 loop is CASSYSADGYTF. The CDR3 DNA is TGTGCCAGCAGCTATAGCGCTGATGGCTACACCTTC. The chain carries TRBV5-6 and TRBJ1-2, with D hard to call. The V end lost 3 bases, the J end lost 6 bases, and 9 bases lay between the germline ends. This CDR3 region has 12 residues. CDR1 is SGHDT and CDR2 is YYEEEE in the germline V gene.

Worth noting for this clone: Other DNA sequences from this sample encode an identical CDR3 as well. The chain uses TRBV5-1 and TRBJ2-7; the D gene is possibly TRBD2 (5 bases). Trimming stripped 0 bases from V and 3 bases from J, with 10 bases between. CDR1 and CDR2 from the germline V gene are SGHRS and YFSETQ. This CDR3 has 14 amino acids. The CDR3 region is CASSLGTGVYEQYF. CDR3 DNA sequence: TGCGCCAGCAGCTTGGGGACTGGGGTCTACGAGCAGTACTTC.

The rearrangement joins TRBV30 to TRBJ2-5; D is perhaps TRBD1 (6 bases). Germline V gene lookup returns CDR1 GTSNPN and CDR2 SVGIG (reference sequence). V lost 3 bases, J lost 5 bases, and 16 bases lay in between. The CDR3 runs 14 residues. CDR3 amino acids: CAWSPGSGVETQYF. As DNA, the CDR3 is TGTGCCTGGAGCCCCGGGTCAGGGGTCGAGACCCAGTACTTC.

The chain uses TRBV5-6 and TRBJ2-3; 7 nucleotides agree with TRBD2. CDR1 and CDR2 from the germline V gene are SGHDT and YYEEEE. Trimming at V came to 1 base and at J to 4 bases, leaving 9 bases not matched to a gene. CDR3 length: 16 residues. The chain's CDR3 is CASSLLSSGWADTQYF. In DNA form, the CDR3 reads TGTGCCAGCAGCTTGTTGTCTAGCGGTTGGGCAGATACGCAGTATTTT.

The chain carries TRBV9 and TRBJ2-3; D could derive from TRBD1 or TRBD2 (5 bases each). Germline V gives CDR1 SGDLS, CDR2 YYNGEE. The CDR3 contains 13 residues. Trimming stripped 7 bases from V and 2 bases from J, with 11 bases between. CDR3 region: CASCFGATDTQYF. In DNA form, the CDR3 reads TGTGCCAGCTGCTTCGGGGCCACAGATACGCAGTATTTT.

The rearrangement joins TRBV19 to TRBJ1-2, with 8 bases identical to TRBD1. Germline lookup yields CDR1 LNHDA and CDR2 SQIVND (reference sequence). The CDR3 contains 16 residues. The ends lost 4 bases at V and 3 bases at J; junction bases unmatched: 10. CDR3 bases: TGTGCCAGTAGTACCCCGGGACAGGCTCGGGACTATGGCTACACCTTC. Its translation: CASSTPGQARDYGYTF.

The V and J genes are TRBV5-1 and TRBJ2-5; D is unclear. This CDR3 has 16 amino acids. CDR1 and CDR2 (germline): SGHRS, YFSETQ. V was shortened by 0 bases and J by 1 base, with 13 bases between the two germline ends. CDR3 protein: CASSLVAESIQETQYF. CDR3 DNA: TGCGCCAGCAGCTTGGTGGCCGAATCAATCCAAGAGACCCAGTACTTC.

The rearrangement uses TRBV12-5 and TRBJ2-3; possible D gene TRBD1, 6 bases. V was pared by 7 bases and J by 4 bases, with 33 bases between. Germline CDR1 LGHNT, CDR2 FRNRAP. The CDR3 consists of 20 residues. The CDR3 sequence: CASAQPGTPDSYWGADTQYF. In DNA form, the CDR3 reads TGTGCTAGTGCCCAGCCCGGGACACCGGATTCTTACTGGGGCGCAGATACGCAGTATTTT.

The chain employs TRBV29-1 and TRBJ2-7; 9 nucleotides match TRBD1. In germline, CDR1 is SQVTM, CDR2 ANQGSEA. There are 16 residues in the CDR3. The V and J ends lost 1 base and 7 bases, in that order; junction bases with no gene match: 14. The CDR3 sequence is CSVEGHRGRWGREQYF. The CDR3 DNA is TGCAGCGTTGAAGGTCACAGGGGGCGCTGGGGGAGGGAGCAGTACTTC.

This chain uses TRBV5-4 with TRBJ2-1; 10 positions match TRBD2. Trimming at V came to 4 bases and at J to 5 bases, leaving 6 bases not matched to a gene. CDR3 size: 15 residues. Germline values: CDR1 SGHNT, CDR2 YYREEE (reference sequence). CDR3 bases: TGTGCCAGCAGCGAAACTAGCGGGATAGACAATGAGCAGTTCTTC. Its protein is CASSETSGIDNEQFF.

V usage is TRBV28 and J usage is TRBJ2-2; D unclear. There are 12 residues in the CDR3. Germline CDR1 and CDR2: MDHEN and SYDVKM. V was cut by 6 bases and J by 7 bases, with 9 bases left in between. CDR3 sequence (DNA): TGTGCCAGCAGGGGTTCCGGCGGGGAGCTGTTTTTT. This sequence encodes CASRGSGGELFF.

The V call is TRBV21-1, the J call TRBJ2-1; TRBD1, the table's D call, lacks a check against the DNA. TRBV21-1 represents a pseudogene. The CDR3 runs 16 residues. The CDR3 reads CASSPDTESSYNEQFF. The CDR3 region has the DNA TGTGCCAGCAGCCCAGATACAGAGAGCTCCTACAATGAGCAGTTCTTC.

This chain links TRBV29-1 with TRBJ1-4; no definite D call. Deletions cut 5 bases from V and 0 bases from J, with 4 bases between. Germline CDR1 reads SQVTM; CDR2 reads ANQGSEA. The CDR3 has 12 amino acids. The CDR3 loop reads CSVQATNEKLFF. The CDR3 nucleotides are TGCAGCGTTCAAGCAACTAATGAAAAACTGTTTTTT. The full variable domain, with the rest looked up from reference TRBV29-1 and TRBJ1-4, is SAVISQKPSRDICQRGTSLTIQCQVDSQVTMMFWYRQQPGQSLTLIATANQGSEATYESGFVIDKFPISRPNLTFSTLTVSNMSPEDSSIYLCSVQATNEKLFFGSGTQLSVL.

This chain uses TRBV4-1 with TRBJ2-7; TRBD1 is a possible D gene (5 bases). The germline V and J ends were trimmed by 4 bases and 3 bases, with 13 bases remaining between them. The CDR3 spans 14 residues. The germline V gene encodes CDR1 MGHRA and CDR2 YSYEKL. The chain's CDR3 is CASSLVDSYYEQYF. The CDR3 nucleotides read TGCGCCAGCAGCCTAGTAGACAGCTACTACGAGCAGTACTTC.

The chain uses TRBV13 and TRBJ1-1, with D uncertain. V shed 6 bases and J shed 1 base, with 9 bases lying between them. Germline loops: CDR1 PRHDT, CDR2 FYEKMQ (reference sequence). The CDR3 has 13 residues. The CDR3 DNA reads as TGTGCCAGCAGTGGGAGTGAGAACACTGAAGCTTTCTTT. This translates into CASSGSENTEAFF. The whole variable domain, filled in from reference TRBV13 and TRBJ1-1, reads AAGVIQSPRHLIKEKRETATLKCYPIPRHDTVYWYQQGPGQDPQFLISFYEKMQSDKGSIPDRFSAQQFSDYHSELNMSSLELGDSALYFCASSGSENTEAFFGQGTRLTVV.

This clone occurred once. V usage is TRBV9 and J usage is TRBJ2-1; 11 bases match TRBD2. Germline lookup yields CDR1 SGDLS and CDR2 YYNGEE. The length of the CDR3 is 16 residues. Trimming at V came to 4 bases and at J to 8 bases, leaving 11 bases not matched to a gene. The CDR3 DNA is TGTGCCAGCAGCAACCGACTAGCGGGACATGGTGATGAGCAGTTCTTC. Amino acid sequence: CASSNRLAGHGDEQFF.

V gene TRBV11-2 combines with J gene TRBJ1-3; the D is unclear. The CDR3 is made up of 14 amino acids. Germline lookup yields CDR1 SGHAT and CDR2 FQNNGV. Trimming pared 4 bases from V and 2 bases from J, leaving 9 bases between. CDR3 amino acids: CASSSDPAGNTIYF. The CDR3 DNA reads TGTGCCAGCAGCTCAGATCCGGCTGGAAACACCATATATTTT.

The chain couples TRBV4-3 to TRBJ1-3; D is perhaps TRBD1 (6 bases). This CDR3 has 13 amino acids. With 4 bases removed from V and 4 bases from J, the gap between germline ends came to 8 bases. The germline V gene has CDR1 LGHNA and CDR2 YSLEER. CDR3 region: CASSPGQGNTIYF. CDR3 DNA sequence: TGCGCCAGCAGCCCTGGACAGGGAAACACCATATATTTT.

The chain has TRBV6-5 and TRBJ1-1; the D is unclear. V was trimmed by 4 bases and J by 0 bases, leaving 12 bases between them. Germline V lookup: CDR1 MNHEY, CDR2 SVGAGI. The CDR3 length is 15 residues. CDR3 in DNA: TGTGCCAGCAGTTCCCCGAATGAGGTGAACACTGAAGCTTTCTTT. This translates into CASSSPNEVNTEAFF.

The chain links TRBV11-2 to TRBJ1-1; D remains ambiguous. V dropped 6 bases and J dropped 0 bases, with 17 bases sitting between them. CDR3 size: 16 residues. CDR1 and CDR2 (germline): SGHAT, FQNNGV. CDR3 protein: CASRGIGRPMNTEAFF. The CDR3 nucleotides are TGTGCCAGCAGGGGGATAGGACGGCCGATGAACACTGAAGCTTTCTTT.